The rows below give T cell receptor beta chains drawn from one sample of a study of shared clonotypes between healthy human individuals. Produced via immunoSEQ multiplex PCR; TCRdb's table is partial and in-frame only. The sample comprises approximately 500,000 clones, 60% to 85% of which are singletons, and over 10% rests with the top ten. Specimen: PBMCs. Receptor source: a woman aged 40 to 50 in good health. Some clones in this sample may be carry-over from other donors' samples. The CDR3 runs from the conserved cysteine through the conserved F or W. D genes are given only for firm matches. Size is stated for part of the rows, as once, few or many counts, or as a class when the clone is expanded.

clone_size: -
j_call: TRBJ1-5
d_call: -
cdr3_length: 15
v_call: TRBV5-1
cdr3_aa: CASSPTTGSNQPQHF
cdr3_nt: TGCGCCAGCAGCCCTACCACAGGGTCCAATCAGCCCCAGCATTTT

clone_size: -
j_call: TRBJ2-7
d_call: TRBD2
cdr3_length: 15
v_call: TRBV7-6
cdr3_aa: CASSTGGDGTYEQYF
cdr3_nt: TGTGCCAGCAGCACCGGGGGGGACGGCACCTACGAGCAGTACTTC

clone_size: -
j_call: TRBJ1-3
d_call: -
cdr3_length: 12
v_call: TRBV6-6
cdr3_aa: CASSWPSNTIYF
cdr3_nt: TGTGCCAGCAGTTGGCCTTCAAACACCATATATTTT

clone_size: -
j_call: TRBJ2-7
d_call: TRBD1
cdr3_length: 14
v_call: TRBV10-3
cdr3_aa: CAISVGQGAGEQYF
cdr3_nt: TGTGCCATCAGTGTGGGTCAGGGGGCGGGTGAGCAGTACTTC

clone_size: -
j_call: TRBJ2-7
d_call: -
cdr3_length: 15
v_call: TRBV9
cdr3_aa: CASSVEYGTRYEQYF
cdr3_nt: TGTGCCAGCAGCGTAGAGTACGGCACGAGGTACGAGCAGTACTTC

clone_size: -
j_call: TRBJ2-2
d_call: TRBD2
cdr3_length: 14
v_call: TRBV10-1
cdr3_aa: CASSPSGGPGELFF
cdr3_nt: TGCGCCAGCAGTCCGTCGGGAGGGCCCGGGGAGCTGTTTTTT

clone_size: many
j_call: TRBJ1-2
d_call: -
cdr3_length: 12
v_call: TRBV7-9
cdr3_aa: CASSLVGRGYTF
cdr3_nt: TGTGCCAGCAGCTTAGTTGGACGTGGCTACACCTTC

clone_size: -
j_call: TRBJ2-1
d_call: -
cdr3_length: 14
v_call: TRBV14
cdr3_aa: CASSQEYRYNEQFF
cdr3_nt: TGTGCCAGCAGCCAAGAGTATCGGTACAATGAGCAGTTCTTC

clone_size: once
j_call: TRBJ2-5
d_call: -
cdr3_length: 17
v_call: TRBV15
cdr3_aa: CATSRGKTPPFDETQYF
cdr3_nt: TGTGCCACCAGCAGAGGAAAAACCCCTCCTTTTGATGAGACCCAGTACTTC

clone_size: -
j_call: TRBJ1-2
d_call: TRBD1
cdr3_length: 14
v_call: TRBV6-5
cdr3_aa: CASSARDRAGGYTF
cdr3_nt: TGTGCCAGCAGTGCCCGGGACAGGGCAGGTGGCTACACCTTC

clone_size: few
j_call: TRBJ2-6
d_call: TRBD1
cdr3_length: 17
v_call: TRBV10-3
cdr3_aa: CAISERQGAAGANVLTF
cdr3_nt: TGTGCCATCAGTGAGAGGCAGGGGGCTGCTGGGGCCAACGTCCTGACTTTC

clone_size: -
j_call: TRBJ2-5
d_call: -
cdr3_length: 13
v_call: TRBV10-3
cdr3_aa: CAISAGRQETQYF
cdr3_nt: TGTGCCATCAGTGCGGGACGCCAAGAGACCCAGTACTTC

clone_size: -
j_call: TRBJ2-5
d_call: TRBD2
cdr3_length: 15
v_call: TRBV11-2
cdr3_aa: CASSVGLAGGETQYF
cdr3_nt: TGTGCCAGCAGCGTCGGGCTAGCGGGAGGGGAGACCCAGTACTTC

clone_size: -
j_call: TRBJ1-1
d_call: -
cdr3_length: 15
v_call: TRBV6-6
cdr3_aa: CASSYEGGRNTEAFF
cdr3_nt: TGTGCCAGCAGTTACGAGGGCGGGAGGAACACTGAAGCTTTCTTT

clone_size: -
j_call: TRBJ2-7
d_call: TRBD1
cdr3_length: 12
v_call: TRBV10-1
cdr3_aa: CASGTGTYEQYF
cdr3_nt: TGCGCCAGCGGGACAGGAACCTACGAGCAGTACTTC

clone_size: -
j_call: TRBJ2-2
d_call: TRBD2
cdr3_length: 15
v_call: TRBV19
cdr3_aa: CASSIRTSGGGELFF
cdr3_nt: TGTGCCAGTAGTATTAGGACTAGCGGGGGCGGGGAGCTGTTTTTT

clone_size: -
j_call: TRBJ2-2
d_call: -
cdr3_length: 15
v_call: TRBV9
cdr3_aa: CASSAPGYNTGELFF
cdr3_nt: TGTGCCAGCAGCGCCCCCGGATACAACACCGGGGAGCTGTTTTTT

clone_size: -
j_call: TRBJ2-7
d_call: TRBD2
cdr3_length: 16
v_call: TRBV6-5
cdr3_aa: CASSYDSPGLNYEQYF
cdr3_nt: TGTGCCAGCAGTTACGACTCCCCGGGACTAAATTACGAGCAGTACTTC

clone_size: many
j_call: TRBJ2-1
d_call: -
cdr3_length: 11
v_call: TRBV2
cdr3_aa: CASKQNNEQFF
cdr3_nt: TGTGCCAGCAAACAGAACAATGAGCAGTTCTTC

clone_size: -
j_call: TRBJ2-7
d_call: TRBD2
cdr3_length: 14
v_call: TRBV29-1
cdr3_aa: CSAARAGGRYEQYF
cdr3_nt: TGCAGCGCCGCACGAGCGGGAGGGCGTTACGAGCAGTACTTC

clone_size: -
j_call: TRBJ1-1
d_call: -
cdr3_length: 14
v_call: TRBV7-9
cdr3_aa: CASSLIREQGEAFF
cdr3_nt: TGTGCCAGCAGCTTAATCCGCGAACAGGGTGAAGCTTTCTTT

clone_size: few
j_call: TRBJ2-1
d_call: -
cdr3_length: 16
v_call: TRBV9
cdr3_aa: CASSLGPESSYNEQFF
cdr3_nt: TGTGCCAGCAGCCTCGGTCCCGAAAGCTCCTACAATGAGCAGTTCTTC

clone_size: -
j_call: TRBJ1-2
d_call: TRBD1
cdr3_length: 12
v_call: TRBV6-5
cdr3_aa: CASSLDRLGYTF
cdr3_nt: TGTGCCAGCAGCTTGGACAGGTTGGGCTACACCTTC

clone_size: few
j_call: TRBJ2-5
d_call: -
cdr3_length: 15
v_call: TRBV21-1
cdr3_aa: CASSKVGTAKETQYF
cdr3_nt: TGTGCCAGCAGCAAAGTCGGGACAGCCAAAGAGACCCAGTACTTC

clone_size: -
j_call: TRBJ2-2
d_call: -
cdr3_length: 16
v_call: TRBV6-1
cdr3_aa: CASSGLGAPNTGELFF
cdr3_nt: TGTGCCAGCAGTGGATTAGGGGCCCCGAACACCGGGGAGCTGTTTTTT

clone_size: once
j_call: TRBJ2-5
d_call: -
cdr3_length: 15
v_call: TRBV28
cdr3_aa: CASSFRGAGEETQYF
cdr3_nt: TGTGCCAGCAGTTTCCGGGGAGCCGGGGAAGAGACCCAGTACTTC

clone_size: -
j_call: TRBJ2-7
d_call: TRBD2
cdr3_length: 12
v_call: TRBV6-5
cdr3_aa: CASSRHGREQYF
cdr3_nt: TGTGCCAGCAGTAGGCACGGGAGGGAGCAGTACTTC

clone_size: few
j_call: TRBJ1-5
d_call: -
cdr3_length: 13
v_call: TRBV30
cdr3_aa: CAWSRQSNQPQHF
cdr3_nt: TGTGCCTGGAGTCGGCAGAGCAATCAGCCCCAGCATTTT

clone_size: -
j_call: TRBJ2-7
d_call: -
cdr3_length: 14
v_call: TRBV7-2
cdr3_aa: CASSLAGGRYEQYF
cdr3_nt: TGTGCCAGCAGCTTAGCGGGAGGACGATACGAGCAGTACTTC

clone_size: -
j_call: TRBJ2-1
d_call: TRBD1
cdr3_length: 16
v_call: TRBV11-1
cdr3_aa: CASSPTPGQGNNEQFF
cdr3_nt: TGTGCCAGCAGCCCCACACCGGGACAGGGGAACAATGAGCAGTTCTTC

clone_size: -
j_call: TRBJ2-3
d_call: TRBD2
cdr3_length: 16
v_call: TRBV5-1
cdr3_aa: CASSLEASGVVDTQYF
cdr3_nt: TGCGCCAGCAGCTTGGAGGCTAGCGGGGTAGTAGATACGCAGTATTTT

clone_size: few
j_call: TRBJ2-5
d_call: -
cdr3_length: 13
v_call: TRBV5-1
cdr3_aa: CASSLGVAETQYF
cdr3_nt: TGCGCCAGCAGCTTGGGAGTGGCGGAGACCCAGTACTTC

clone_size: many
j_call: TRBJ2-5
d_call: -
cdr3_length: 13
v_call: TRBV19
cdr3_aa: CASSMGGRETQYF
cdr3_nt: TGTGCCAGTAGTATGGGGGGCAGGGAGACCCAGTACTTC

clone_size: -
j_call: TRBJ2-6
d_call: TRBD1
cdr3_length: 21
v_call: TRBV5-1
cdr3_aa: CASSFYPGQGGKGSGANVLTF
cdr3_nt: TGCGCCAGCAGCTTTTACCCGGGACAGGGTGGTAAAGGCTCTGGGGCCAACGTCCTGACTTTC

clone_size: -
j_call: TRBJ1-1
d_call: -
cdr3_length: 16
v_call: TRBV4-2
cdr3_aa: CASSQISGRGASEAFF
cdr3_nt: TGTGCCAGCAGCCAGATCTCTGGACGGGGGGCCTCTGAAGCTTTCTTT

clone_size: few
j_call: TRBJ2-5
d_call: -
cdr3_length: 13
v_call: TRBV18
cdr3_aa: CASRRGEKETQYF
cdr3_nt: TGTGCCAGCCGGAGGGGGGAAAAAGAGACCCAGTACTTC

clone_size: -
j_call: TRBJ2-7
d_call: TRBD1
cdr3_length: 14
v_call: TRBV28
cdr3_aa: CASSKGQGVHEQYF
cdr3_nt: TGTGCCAGCAGCAAGGGACAGGGGGTCCACGAGCAGTACTTC

clone_size: -
j_call: TRBJ2-1
d_call: -
cdr3_length: 13
v_call: TRBV28
cdr3_aa: CASSFGTSPEQFF
cdr3_nt: TGTGCCAGCAGTTTCGGGACCTCCCCCGAGCAGTTCTTC

clone_size: -
j_call: TRBJ2-5
d_call: -
cdr3_length: 14
v_call: TRBV28
cdr3_aa: CASSAQMGRETQYF
cdr3_nt: TGTGCCAGCAGTGCCCAGATGGGTCGAGAGACCCAGTACTTC

clone_size: -
j_call: TRBJ2-7
d_call: -
cdr3_length: 14
v_call: TRBV27
cdr3_aa: CASSPGTTNYEQYF
cdr3_nt: TGTGCCAGCAGCCCCGGGACAACGAACTACGAGCAGTACTTC

clone_size: -
j_call: TRBJ1-1
d_call: -
cdr3_length: 13
v_call: TRBV5-1
cdr3_aa: CASSLGPGGEAFF
cdr3_nt: TGCGCCAGCAGCTTGGGGCCGGGGGGAGAAGCTTTCTTT

clone_size: once
j_call: TRBJ2-5
d_call: TRBD2
cdr3_length: 17
v_call: TRBV5-1
cdr3_aa: CASSLETSGRFRETQYF
cdr3_nt: TGCGCCAGCAGCTTGGAAACTAGCGGGAGATTTAGAGAGACCCAGTACTTC

clone_size: -
j_call: TRBJ1-3
d_call: TRBD1
cdr3_length: 14
v_call: TRBV9
cdr3_aa: CASSARDRGNTIYF
cdr3_nt: TGTGCCAGCAGCGCCAGGGACAGGGGGAACACCATATATTTT